The sequence of this T cell receptor (beta chain) was determined in a study of T cells in Graves' hyperthyroidism and ophthalmopathy. Study information: Before any treatment, at initial diagnosis, peripheral blood was collected. Overall study findings and caveats: Among thyroid clonotypes expanded above 0.001, most also appeared in blood.

Germline CDR1 reads MNHNS; CDR2 reads SASEGT. Trimming at V came to 6 bases and at J to 6 bases, leaving 8 bases not matched to a gene. The CDR3 extends over 15 amino acids. Exclusion criteria comprised uncontrolled infection, other autoimmune disease, pregnancy or lactation. This clonotype was counted only a few times. Antigen unknown. Amplified TCR beta CDR3 regions came from RNA transcripts. The HTBI primer set drove a first-round RT-PCR of the TCR CDR3. MiXCR, applied by TCRdb to the multiplex PCR reads, yields one record per CDR3 protein. The sample records 400,000 to 600,000 distinct CDR3 sequences, more than 15% being singletons.

V is TRBV6-1 and J is TRBJ2-3; TRBD1 matches at 11 bases. This clonotype originated in a woman younger than 45 with Graves' ophthalmopathy. The sample comprised blood. The CDR3 bases are TGTGCCAGCAGCGGACAGGGGGCGATTGAGGATACGCAGTATTTT. As protein: CASSGQGAIEDTQYF.